This T cell receptor (beta chain) comes out of a study of cytomegalovirus exposure and HLA in healthy donors (dated by TCRdb to 2016 to 2017). Study-level background: In an earlier analysis of 587 of the donors, 276 Gb of sequence data and 100 million or so unique TCR beta sequences from about 190 million T cells were reported. HLA typing included class I and class II loci at four-digit resolution. Donor age, sex, ethnicity and CMV serostatus were collected together with the repertoire data. Because of strong linkage in the cohort, roughly five DR-DQ haplotypes were treated as single units for association and clustering. The aim of the study was to test whether cataloging public T cell receptors could identify signatures of past pathogen exposure. The study used immunosequencing to profile the T cell repertoires of approximately 630 subjects and linked those repertoires to cytomegalovirus serostatus. A later genetic analysis took genome-wide SNP genotypes for about 65% of the 666 donors and used that subset as a discovery cohort. The study combined high-throughput TCR immunosequencing, statistical association of individual TCRs with disease status, and machine learning to predict cytomegalovirus infection status. The number of donors typed differed by locus, with roughly 620-630 for A, B, C, DRB1 and DQB1, roughly 520 for DQA1, 600 to 610 for DPA1, and some 440 for DPB1. Among about 410 genotyped donors of the cohort, an average of roughly 230,000 unique TCR beta nucleotide sequences was sequenced per donor, of which 15% to 20% were non-productive. An early release covering about 600 HLA-typed donors comprised roughly 300 gigabases of sequencing data and approximately 80 million unique TCR sequences. In the later analysis, no new phenotypic data were used to find candidate immune exposures; instead, reliance was placed on TCR beta sequences and their occurrence across donors. All discovery cohort repertoires had been generated on a single sequencing platform. An earlier analysis of 587 of the donors used high-throughput TCR beta sequencing to judge whether each TCR beta V gene segment behaved as functional or pseudogenic. Besides the first cohort of hundreds of subjects, a separate validation cohort made up of 120 different subjects was used. Among the roughly 400 genotyped donors, about 85% belonged to the genetic ancestry cluster associated with self-reported Caucasian donors. A later analysis re-examined previously published TCR beta repertoires from just over 650 donors and added high-resolution HLA genotyping to investigate patterns of TCR occurrence.

Worth noting for this clone: Its antigen is unknown. No clone much larger than this one lies a single base away; base qualities are absent.

The cohort was made up of roughly 670 healthy bone marrow donors. Cohort members were all nominally healthy when sampled, although unrecorded immune exposures were likely present. The donor tested CMV seronegative and was one of the 352 seronegative cohort members. A peripheral blood sample was provided by each donor, and peripheral blood mononuclear cells were used for TCR beta sequencing. The Qiagen DNeasy Blood Extraction Kit was used to extract genomic DNA from the blood cell samples. Overall study outcomes, separate from this receptor: Linkage disequilibrium might explain the correlated functional status among segregating V segments, but an unknown experimental factor could not be excluded. The authors suggested that the approach could potentially be extended to other disease states and immunological phenotypes. A further reported finding was that TCR beta sequences accurately predicted the HLA-A and HLA-B alleles for most subjects in the first cohort. The only immune exposure information available for the cohort was CMV serostatus. A later genetic analysis reported fewer N-insertions in productive TCRs among donors in an Asian-associated ancestry cluster than the roughly 690-donor mean. According to a later analysis, TCR association rates differed among HLA loci, with DRB1 alleles showing the most associated TCRs and HLA-C alleles showing the fewest. Because some donors lacked HLA typing at each locus, the association tests relied only on the typed subset. According to a later analysis, most CMV-associated TCR beta chains appeared to be HLA-restricted, and the HLA associations seemed to be driven largely by CMV exposure. According to a later analysis, parvovirus B19, influenza, CMV and Epstein-Barr virus appeared linked to several top co-occurrence clusters. The 87-base-pair reads could not distinguish some IMGT-functional V segments, including TRBV6-2 and TRBV6-3, so those segments were excluded. A later analysis associated about 16,000 TCR beta sequences with specific HLA alleles at a false discovery rate of 0.05. Only TCR beta chains were sequenced in this cohort, and the absence of alpha or paired-chain data limited detectable features. V-gene and J-gene trimming of TCR beta chains was associated with a missense DCLRE1C variant in a later genetic analysis, and the association was replicated in an independent cohort. When HLA alleles, especially DR and DQ, strongly co-occurred, attributing TCR associations to individual alleles was difficult. Because counts were too low, roughly 16 rarely observed V segments, including chromosome 9 orphons, were excluded from the earlier analysis of a few hundred of the donors. The classifier was reported to diagnose cytomegalovirus status with high specificity and sensitivity in both the original and validation cohorts. In vitro tests confirmed that a few of the cytomegalovirus-associated TCR beta chains recognize cytomegalovirus antigens. Roughly uniform sequencing depth across donors was assumed in presence/absence analyses, although this assumption may not hold. Most TCR sequences were seen in very few donors, while some public TCRs were found in many individuals. The study gave a list of 150 to 200 TCR beta chains associated with cytomegalovirus. The sequencing pipeline was judged likely to have produced a cluster of highly shared sequence variants as a technical artifact. An earlier analysis of approximately 570 of the donors showed that most TCR beta V segments appeared in productive rearrangements either about 87% or about 30% of the time, which broadly matched IMGT annotations. In a later analysis, HLA-associated TCR beta chains were found to be more clonally expanded and to have lower generation probabilities than equally common non-associated chains.

To prepare the library, the immunoSEQ multiplex PCR assay was applied. The multiplex PCR relied on a mix of 60 forward primers for TCR Vbeta segments and 13 reverse primers for TCR Jbeta segments. The CDR3 region of rearranged TCR beta genes was amplified from genomic DNA with a multiplex PCR assay. Amplified TCR beta libraries were sequenced as 87-base-pair reads on the Illumina HiSeq System. From the authors' description of their analysis: A later analysis counted tens of millions of unique TCR beta chains across the 650 to 700 repertoires, and around 9.9 million of these chains were shared by at least two donors. To remove PCR and sequencing errors, raw reads were error-corrected and collapsed into unique sequences using a nearest-neighbor algorithm that merged closely related sequences. CDR3 sequences were aligned to IMGT reference sequences to assign V, D and J gene segments. For a sequence to be retained, at least a six-nucleotide match to both a V gene segment and a J gene segment was required. Rearrangements were classified as productive when the CDR3 lacked stop codons and remained in frame with V and J, and all other rearrangements were classified as non-productive. CDR3 was defined according to IMGT convention as the region running from the second conserved V-encoded cysteine to the conserved J-encoded phenylalanine. The earlier analysis of fewer than 700 of the donors excluded sequences that lacked an unambiguous match to a single V gene segment. An earlier analysis of roughly 590 of the donors called V segments functional above 56.7% productive rearrangements and segregating when the between-donor standard deviation exceeded 5%. To diagnose cytomegalovirus status from the catalog of TCR beta chain sequences, a statistical classification framework was built. In a later analysis, TCR nucleotide sequences were compared against IMGT/GENE-DB human TR gene sequences so that V and J genes could be assigned. In a later analysis, CDR3 sequences and most-parsimonious VDJ recombination scenarios were assigned using the TCRdist pipeline. A later analysis defined each TCR beta chain by its CDR3 amino acid sequence plus V-gene family, and excluded reads lacking a unique V-gene family. As a way to deal with suspected cross-contamination and a sequencing artifact, a later analysis dropped 500 to 700 nucleotide sequences that were highly shared and had low generation probability. For each public chain, a later analysis derived a clonal expansion index from normalized ranks of inferred template counts within each repertoire. A later analysis computed generation probabilities with a VDJ recombination model fitted to out-of-frame rearrangements, and checked the results against IGoR. A later analysis scored TCR-TCR, TCR-HLA and TCR-CMV co-occurrence with hypergeometric tests, applying a repertoire-size bias correction to TCR pairs. False discovery rates were estimated in a later analysis by permuting HLA or CMV assignments 20 times. In a later analysis, co-occurring TCRs were grouped with DBSCAN, and TCRdist sequence similarity was added when clustering was performed within HLA-allele-positive subsets. Repertoires with fewer than 30,000 or more than 120,000 public chains, plus five repertoires with anomalous nucleotide sharing, were excluded from co-occurrence clustering. In its TCRdb copy, this immuneACCESS table keeps in-frame sequences only and misses some clones. Where compared with another copy, unresolved V genes explain less than half of these, and the others have no known cause. The D gene and trimming were derived from the DNA, and the V and J assignments and clone size from that table. The sample table contains around 300,000 clones; only one count was recorded for roughly 70% of them. Together, the top ten hold 2% to 2.5% of the sample.

The CDR1 and CDR2 encoded by the germline V gene are SGHRS and YFSETQ. From its cysteine to its phenylalanine, the CDR3 spans 15 amino acids. This entry keeps only the CDR3 DNA: 45 bases, framed from base 1. The TCR comes from a female donor in good health and CMV-seronegative. Recombination joined TRBV5-1 with TRBJ2-5; the D region possibly corresponds to TRBD1 (6 bases align). The J call is doubtful: the DNA matches TRBJ2-7 better. Sequencing input: PBMCs. The DNA sequence is as follows: TGCGCCAGCAGCTTGGAGATAGGGACACCCTACGAGCAGTACTTC. Its protein product is CASSLEIGTPYEQYF.